These 4 T cell receptor beta chains share one sample of origin, sequenced in a study of cytomegalovirus exposure and HLA in healthy donors. Vbeta (60) and Jbeta (13) primers were used in the PCR. The table came from immunoSEQ multiplex PCR; TCRdb's copy has only in-frame clones and leaves some out. The top ten hold 3% to 5% of the sample, which has about 130,000 clones, around 68% seen once. The sequenced material came from PBMCs. The source is a man aged 40-49 years in good health and CMV-seropositive.

V usage is TRBV5-1 and J usage is TRBJ2-7; 9 bases match TRBD1. The CDR3 sequence is 13 residues long. With V trimmed by 7 bases and J by 2 bases, 4 bases remained unmatched. Germline CDR1 is SGHRS and CDR2 is YFSETQ. CDR3 DNA: TGCGCCAGCCGAGGGGACAGGGCCTACGAGCAGTACTTC. It specifies CASRGDRAYEQYF.

The chain has TRBV6-1 and TRBJ2-2; D gene ambiguous. The V and J ends lost 6 bases and 4 bases respectively, with 9 bases between them. Germline-derived CDR1 and CDR2 are MNHNS and SASEGT. This CDR3 spans 13 amino acids. The CDR3 region is CASRRQTTGELFF. For the CDR3, the DNA is TGTGCCAGCAGGCGACAAACCACCGGGGAGCTGTTTTTT.

This chain connects TRBV30 to TRBJ2-7; D is unclear. Between the trimmed V and J ends, which lost 2 bases and 2 bases, there was a span of 7 bases. The CDR3 loop spans 12 amino acids. Germline V gives CDR1 GTSNPN, CDR2 SVGIG (reference sequence). CDR3 coding DNA: TGTGCCTGGAGTCTGACTGCCTACGAGCAGTACTTC. Encoded protein: CAWSLTAYEQYF.

The rearrangement joins TRBV6-5 to TRBJ2-1; 12 bases map to TRBD2. Unmatched junction bases numbered 2, after V lost 4 bases and J lost 4 bases. The CDR3 spans 15 residues. Germline V gene sequence: CDR1 MNHEY, CDR2 SVGAGI. In DNA, the CDR3 is TGTGCCAGCAGTTCCGGGACTAGCGGGTACAATGAGCAGTTCTTC. Amino acids: CASSSGTSGYNEQFF.